The TCR beta chain under discussion was sequenced for a study of response to subunit inactivated influenza vaccine. Study-wide results and limits: Each seasonal flu vaccination may recruit only limited new T cells, authors suggested.

This clonotype was seen only a few times. The antigen remains undetermined. From the RT-PCR reads, TCRdb called clonotypes with MiXCR, one entry per CDR3 protein. The sample yields 650,000 or so distinct CDR3 sequences, around 15% seen once. The CDR3 has 16 amino acids. The V and J ends lost 1 base and 0 bases respectively, with 11 bases between them. The germline V gene has CDR1 LGHNA and CDR2 YSLEER. The rearrangement joins TRBV4-3 to TRBJ2-3; no clear D gene. Material: PBMCs from blood, obtained 14 to 15 days before vaccination. This receptor was taken from a man in his fifties who received an inactivated influenza vaccine. CDR3 residues: CASSQARQSSTDTQYF. The CDR3 region has the DNA TGCGCCAGCAGCCAAGCCCGGCAATCTAGCACAGATACGCAGTATTTT.